The present entry profiles one TCR beta chain with its context. The entry originates in a study of cytomegalovirus exposure and HLA in healthy donors. Vbeta (60) and Jbeta (13) primers were used in the PCR. Libraries were prepared by immunoSEQ multiplex PCR; TCRdb keeps only in-frame clonotypes and omits some of them. The table records around 63,000 clones, roughly three quarters of them present only once. This CDR3 spans 17 amino acids. J is TRBJ2-1 and V is TRBV21-1; the table's D gene call, TRBD1, was not cross checked with the DNA. TRBV21-1 is reported as a pseudogene. The source is a woman in her twenties or thirties in good health and CMV-seronegative. Input material: PBMCs. The CDR3 DNA reads as TGTGCCAGCAGCAGGCATCCGGGACAGGGGTCATACAATGAGCAGTTCTTC. It translates to CASSRHPGQGSYNEQFF.